The source of this TCR beta chain is a study of high-grade serous ovarian cancer treatment subgroups. Across the study: Mean per sample: around 14,000 reads, 7,400 or so unique TCR beta rearrangements.

Tumor tissue was taken before any definitive surgery or chemotherapy was given. The CDR3 spans 18 residues. The ends were cut back, 0 bases at V and 2 bases at J, with 14 bases in the middle. Per the germline V gene, CDR1 is KGHSH and CDR2 is LQKENI. In this sample, this clone turned up a few times. Its antigen is not known. The table came from immunoSEQ multiplex PCR; TCRdb's copy has only in-frame clones and leaves some out. The sample lists about 3,600 clones, 68% seen once, with 13% to 15% in the top ten. General study points: Same-patient tumor repertoires overlapped at about 0.1 to 0.8; different patients barely overlapped. Clonal relatedness tracked neoantigen level, and by trend copy number and mutation load.

V is TRBV18 and J is TRBJ2-6; D tentatively fits TRBD1 or TRBD2 (6 bases each). This clonotype was obtained from a human donor with high-grade serous ovarian cancer. What was sequenced was tumor tissue. CDR3 nucleotides: TGTGCCAGCTCACCACCGTCGGGGGCTAGACCTGGGGCCAACGTCCTGACTTTC. It yields the protein CASSPPSGARPGANVLTF.